This T cell receptor (beta chain) was captured in a study of T cells in localized non-small cell lung cancer. Regarding the study as a whole: Heterogeneity is still possible, as just one tumor region was sequenced.

This clone was seen more than once but under ten times. Its antigen is not known. Using immunoSEQ multiplex PCR, the repertoire was profiled, and TCRdb retains in-frame clones only, with some absent. This sample has 550 to 750 clones, with about 25% found just once. CDR3 length: 14 residues. The ends were cut back, 5 bases at V and 4 bases at J, with 14 bases in the middle. Germline loops: CDR1 SGHNT, CDR2 YENEEA. The clonotype was recovered from a woman aged 35 to 70 with stage I squamous cell lung carcinoma. The sequenced sample was normal lung tissue next to the tumor, obtained before any cancer treatment. The chain carries TRBV11-3 and TRBJ1-2, with a tentative D call TRBD1 (5 bases). The CDR3, as DNA: TGTGCCAGCAGCCCAGGGCGGGGGAGCTATGGCTACACCTTC. Residues: CASSPGRGSYGYTF. Variable domain in full (rest from reference TRBV11-3 and TRBJ1-2): EAGVVQSPRYKIIEKKQPVAFWCNPISGHNTLYWYLQNLGQGPELLIRYENEEAVDDSQLPKDRFSAERLKGVDSTLKIQPAELGDSAVYLCASSPGRGSYGYTFGSGTRLTVV.